This T cell receptor beta chain is from a study of blood T cell repertoires in COVID-19. Study-wide background: From the United States, Italy and Spain came samples of acute and convalescent COVID-19. Sample material is recorded as cDNA or gDNA derived from T cells, B-cell-depleted T cells, or PBMCs.

CDR3 length: 14 residues. V lost 5 bases to trimming and J lost 5 bases; unmatched junction nucleotides: 6. Germline CDR1 reads MDHEN; CDR2 reads SYDVKM. Per the study methods: Reference gene primer amplification in the assay estimated nucleated cell counts. The data were produced by immunoSEQ multiplex PCR, yet TCRdb's version contains in-frame clones alone and is incomplete. V and J calls plus clone size are reproduced from that table; the DNA served to infer D and trimming. The data show approximately 310,000 clones, roughly 91% seen once. The sequencing input was peripheral blood. This chain connects TRBV28 to TRBJ1-1; 9 nucleotides match TRBD1. The clonotype originates from a man aged 45-65 years with active or convalescent COVID-19. CDR3 coding DNA: TGTGCCAGCAGTAACAGGGGGCGCGAAACTGAAGCTTTCTTT. It is translated as CASSNRGRETEAFF.